The present TCR beta chain was sequenced within a study of blood T cells in healthy people across ages. Then a second PCR, running about 7 to 11 cycles, was carried out with a sample-barcoded 5' primer and a J-beta primer mix. TCRdb fed the 5' RACE reads into MiXCR, producing one record per CDR3 protein. Of roughly 900,000 distinct CDR3 sequences listed, 29% are singletons. No fewer than 6 million PBMCs went into each sample. Total RNA was extracted at no less than 6 micrograms per sample. The CDR3 has 14 residues. The germline CDR1 and CDR2 sequences are MNHEY and SVGEGT. V was cut by 6 bases and J by 2 bases, with 13 bases left in between.

The origin of this receptor is a woman of 80 years or more in good health. The material sequenced was blood. The rearrangement links TRBV6-2 or TRBV6-3 to TRBJ1-1; D not resolved. The DNA for the CDR3 is TGTGCCAGCAGGTATGTGGCCCAAAACACTGAAGCTTTCTTT. It yields the protein CASRYVAQNTEAFF.